Below are 20 T cell receptor beta chains sequenced from a single sample in a study. TCRdb reprocessed the RT-PCR reads with MiXCR, giving one entry per CDR3 protein. The repertoire holds fewer than 800,000 distinct CDR3 sequences, with approximately 15% as singletons. Sequencing was done on a sample of memory CD4+ T cells from blood. The receptors stem from a female donor in good health, serving as a healthy control.

At least ten counts were recorded for this clonotype. This chain connects TRBV9 to TRBJ2-7; 8 bases fit TRBD2. V shed 0 bases, J shed 0 bases, and the junction held 5 bases outside the gene matches. The germline V gene encodes CDR1 SGDLS and CDR2 YYNGEE. The CDR3 totals 16 residues. CDR3 region: CASSVGLAGVSYEQYF. CDR3 bases: TGTGCCAGCAGCGTAGGCCTAGCGGGTGTCTCCTACGAGCAGTACTTC.

This clonotype has at least ten counts. The chain links TRBV29-1 to TRBJ1-6, with a weak D call TRBD1 (5 bases). Germline CDR1 and CDR2: SQVTM and ANQGSEA. The germline V and J ends were trimmed by 3 bases and 5 bases, with 8 bases remaining between them. The CDR3 consists of 13 residues. CDR3 loop: CSVDREDNSPLHF. In DNA, the CDR3 is TGCAGCGTTGACAGGGAGGATAATTCACCCCTCCACTTT.

There are many counts of this clonotype. The rearrangement uses TRBV6-4 and TRBJ1-5, with 7 bases matching TRBD1. Trimming at V came to 4 bases and at J to 0 bases, leaving 6 bases not matched to a gene. From germline, CDR1 is MRHNA and CDR2 SNTAGT. This CDR3 contains 16 residues. CDR3 in amino acids: CASSVGQEYSNQPQHF. CDR3 bases: TGTGCCAGCAGTGTTGGACAGGAGTATAGCAATCAGCCCCAGCATTTT.

This clonotype came up many times. Germline and junction disagree at one end, which may indicate a read error. V usage is TRBV5-1 and J usage is TRBJ2-3; 11 bases line up with TRBD2. CDR1 and CDR2 from the germline V gene are SGHRS and YFSETQ. This CDR3 is 16 amino acids long. CDR3 amino acids: CASSPWTSGSTDTQYF. CDR3 sequence (DNA): TGTGCCAGCAGTCCCTGGACTAGCGGGAGCACAGATACGCAGTATTTT.

The chain employs TRBV20-1 and TRBJ1-5; the D gene is possibly TRBD1 (5 bases). This CDR3 region has 13 residues. Trimming stripped 3 bases from V and 6 bases from J, with 12 bases between. Looked up from germline, CDR1 is DFQATT and CDR2 is SNEGSKA (reference sequence). DNA of the CDR3: TGCAGTGCTAGCAGCAGGGAGGGTCAGCCCCAGCATTTT. This sequence encodes CSASSREGQPQHF.

This clonotype was observed a handful of times. CDR3 in amino acids: CASRKTGGSGNTIYF. The CDR3 nucleotides are TGTGCCAGCAGAAAGACAGGGGGCTCTGGAAACACCATATATTTT. The rearrangement links TRBV5-6 to TRBJ1-3, with 9 bases fitting TRBD1. After removal of 5 bases from V and 0 bases from J, the junction contained 3 bases not matched to a gene. This CDR3 comprises 15 residues. Germline V lookup: CDR1 SGHDT, CDR2 YYEEEE. Using reference TRBV5-6 and TRBJ1-3 for the parts outside the CDR3, the full variable domain is DAGVTQSPTHLIKTRGQQVTLRCSPKSGHDTVSWYQQALGQGPQFIFQYYEEEERQRGNFPDRFSGHQFPNYSSELNVNALLLGDSALYLCASRKTGGSGNTIYFGEGSWLTVV.

This clonotype was seen at least ten times. J is TRBJ2-1 and V is TRBV6-5; 7 bases match TRBD1. The germline CDR1 and CDR2 sequences are MNHEY and SVGAGI. V shed 6 bases and J 3 bases; nucleotides not matched to a gene: 2. The CDR3 consists of 13 residues. The CDR3 here is CASRTGFYNEQFF. The CDR3 DNA sequence: TGTGCCAGCAGGACAGGGTTCTACAATGAGCAGTTCTTC.

This clonotype was counted ten times or more. The CDR3 sequence is CASSYVGTRSNEQFF. In DNA form, the CDR3 reads TGTGCCAGCAGCTATGTGGGAACTCGCTCCAATGAGCAGTTCTTC. The chain uses TRBV11-2 and TRBJ2-1, with D unresolved. The CDR3 length is 15 residues. Trimming took 4 bases from V and 6 from J, leaving 16 bases between them. Germline loops: CDR1 SGHAT, CDR2 FQNNGV.

This clonotype was counted at least ten times. V is TRBV7-2 and J is TRBJ2-1, with TRBD2 matching 10 bases. The V and J ends lost 1 base and 4 bases, in that order; junction bases with no gene match: 4. CDR1 SGHTA and CDR2 FQGNSA come from the germline V gene. The CDR3 is 16 amino acids. The CDR3 nucleotides read TGTGCCAGCAGCTTAGACAGCGGGGGGGGATACAATGAGCAGTTCTTC. Protein sequence: CASSLDSGGGYNEQFF.

This clonotype was counted many times. The V and J genes are TRBV3-1 and TRBJ2-3, with 13 bases that match TRBD2. Germline-derived CDR1 and CDR2 are LGHDT and YNNKEL (reference sequence). J lost 5 bases, V lost 4 bases, and 3 bases had no gene match. The CDR3 has 15 residues. The CDR3, as DNA: TGTGCCAGCAGCCTCGGGACTAGCGGGGAAGATACGCAGTATTTT. Translated, it gives CASSLGTSGEDTQYF.

A few counts support this clonotype. The rearrangement uses TRBV20-1 and TRBJ2-1; a weak D match, TRBD1 (6 bases). The CDR3 consists of 16 residues. In germline, CDR1 is DFQATT, CDR2 SNEGSKA (reference sequence). Trimming removed 6 bases at V and 9 bases at J, with 27 bases between. The CDR3, as DNA: TGCAGTGCCACCCGGTCCGGGCCAGGGGAGTGGGGTGAGCAGTTCTTC. Protein product: CSATRSGPGEWGEQFF.

This clonotype was detected only a few times. The V gene is TRBV15, the J gene TRBJ1-4; D may be TRBD1 (6 bases). The germline V gene encodes CDR1 LNHNV and CDR2 YYDKDF (reference sequence). V gave up 2 bases and J gave up 2 bases, with 9 bases separating them. The CDR3 extends over 15 amino acids. CDR3 DNA sequence: TGTGCCACCAGCAGACAGGGGACTACTAATGAAAAACTGTTTTTT. Translation gives CATSRQGTTNEKLFF.

This clonotype was observed at least ten times. The rearrangement joins TRBV5-1 to TRBJ2-7; D might be TRBD1 (5 bases). The CDR3 totals 16 residues. The V gene lost 2 bases and the J gene lost 2 bases, with 17 bases spanning the gap. Germline V lookup: CDR1 SGHRS, CDR2 YFSETQ. CDR3 sequence: CASSFDSPKDAYEQYF. The CDR3 DNA reads as TGCGCCAGCAGCTTCGACAGCCCCAAGGACGCCTACGAGCAGTACTTC.

The chain joins TRBV4-2 to TRBJ2-2; D is uncertain. The V gene's germline CDR1 is LGHNA and CDR2 YNFKEQ. This CDR3 has 14 amino acids. V lost 1 base and J 6 bases, leaving 9 bases between the germline ends. The CDR3: CASSQVRTAGELFF. CDR3 nucleotides: TGTGCCAGCAGCCAAGTTAGAACGGCCGGGGAGCTGTTTTTT.

This clonotype came up many times. The chain couples TRBV20-1 to TRBJ2-7; 10 nucleotides agree with TRBD1. CDR1 DFQATT and CDR2 SNEGSKA come from the germline V gene (reference sequence). The CDR3 contains 14 residues. V shed 0 bases, J shed 6 bases, and the junction held 5 bases outside the gene matches. CDR3 in DNA: TGCAGTGCTAGAGAGGGGACAGGGGTCGTCGAGCAGTACTTC. It translates to CSAREGTGVVEQYF.

Many counts were recorded for this clonotype. The gene calls are TRBV5-1 and TRBJ2-7; D gene uncertain. This CDR3 contains 14 residues. Germline V lookup: CDR1 SGHRS, CDR2 YFSETQ. V lost 4 bases and J 0 bases, leaving 11 bases between the germline ends. CDR3 bases: TGCGCCAGCAGCAGGGCAGAACTCTCCTACGAGCAGTACTTC. It is translated as CASSRAELSYEQYF.

This clonotype was found many times. The chain has TRBV6-5 and TRBJ1-6; tentative D call: TRBD1 (5 bases). The CDR3 contains 15 residues. Deletions cut 0 bases from V and 7 bases from J, with 10 bases between. CDR1 is MNHEY, CDR2 SVGAGI, per germline. In nucleotides, the CDR3 is TGTGCCAGCAGTTACTCCGGGACCCAGAATTCACCCCTCCACTTT. Protein sequence: CASSYSGTQNSPLHF.

CDR3 residues: CASLLQGTYEQYF. Here the CDR3 DNA reads TGTGCCAGCCTTCTACAGGGGACCTACGAGCAGTACTTC. The chain links TRBV3-1 to TRBJ2-7, with 7 bases lining up with TRBD1. J was trimmed by 2 bases and V by 8 bases; bases with no gene match: 6. This CDR3 has 13 residues. Germline CDR1 is LGHDT and CDR2 is YNNKEL (reference sequence).

A few counts support this clonotype. V gene TRBV7-2 combines with J gene TRBJ2-1; a weak D match, TRBD2 (6 bases). CDR1 is SGHTA and CDR2 is FQGNSA in the germline V gene. V lost 5 bases to trimming and J lost 0 bases, with 17 bases between them. The CDR3 has 17 residues. This chain's CDR3 is CASSKGGFGSSYNEQFF. The CDR3 DNA sequence: TGTGCCAGCAGCAAAGGAGGGTTCGGGAGCTCCTACAATGAGCAGTTCTTC.

The genes are TRBV4-3 and TRBJ2-2; D not resolved. The V gene lost 0 bases and the J gene lost 1 base, with 15 bases spanning the gap. The germline CDR1 and CDR2 sequences are LGHNA and YSLEER. This CDR3 region has 18 residues. The CDR3 region has the DNA TGCGCCAGCAGCCAAGAACCGTGGAGAGAACTGAACACCGGGGAGCTGTTTTTT. The encoded protein is CASSQEPWRELNTGELFF.